A selection of T cell receptor beta chains follows, all from one sample in a study of Tregs in tolerant kidney transplant recipients. TCRdb's table, derived via immunoSEQ multiplex PCR, lists solely in-frame clones and lacks some. This table has tens of thousands of clones, around 80% appearing once. Sequencing was performed on CD4+ T cells from blood. All receptors derive from a human donor in good health. Each CDR3 is given with its conserved first and last residue. The D gene is left open where the match is weak. Size values are once, few and many counts, or a class for expanded clones, and some rows have none.

j_call | clone_size | d_call | v_call | cdr3_aa | cdr3_nt
TRBJ1-1 | - | - | TRBV6-1 | CASRVDKNTEAFF | TGTGCCAGCAGGGTTGACAAGAACACTGAAGCTTTCTTT
TRBJ1-3 | - | TRBD1 | TRBV30 | CAWSRELWGTGDSGNTIYF | TGTGCCTGGAGCCGAGAACTGTGGGGGACAGGGGACTCTGGAAACACCATATATTTT
TRBJ1-2 | few | - | TRBV11-1 | CASSPAGRLNGYTF | TGTGCCAGCAGCCCCGCGGGACGGCTAAATGGCTACACCTTC
TRBJ1-3 | - | - | TRBV5-1 | CASSLIPTVLSGNTIYF | TGCGCCAGCAGCTTGATTCCGACAGTCCTCTCTGGAAACACCATATATTTT
TRBJ2-3 | - | TRBD2 | TRBV5-4 | CASSLGDLGGADTQYF | TGTGCCAGCAGCTTAGGCGATCTTGGGGGGGCAGATACGCAGTATTTT
TRBJ2-1 | - | - | TRBV4-1 | CASSNDRGGGEFF | TGCGCCAGCAGCAATGACAGGGGAGGGGGTGAGTTCTTC
TRBJ2-7 | - | - | TRBV5-8 | CASGLRDLSYEQYF | TGTGCCAGCGGCCTCAGGGACCTCTCCTACGAGCAGTACTTC
TRBJ1-1 | - | - | TRBV4-3 | CASSQVYRTEAFF | TGCGCCAGCAGCCAAGTCTACAGGACTGAAGCTTTCTTT
TRBJ1-1 | - | TRBD1 | TRBV6-1 | CASSDGQGVLAFF | TGTGCCAGCAGTGATGGACAGGGGGTGTTGGCTTTCTTT
TRBJ2-2 | - | - | TRBV9 | CASSALGGSNTGELFF | TGTGCCAGCAGCGCCTTAGGGGGATCGAACACCGGGGAGCTGTTTTTT
TRBJ2-1 | - | TRBD2 | TRBV7-2 | CASSLTGGSSYNEQFF | TGTGCCAGCAGCTTAACGGGAGGGAGCTCCTACAATGAGCAGTTCTTC
TRBJ2-1 | medium-sized | TRBD2 | TRBV10-3 | CAISESGLAGDEQFF | TGTGCCATCAGTGAGTCGGGACTAGCGGGCGATGAGCAGTTCTTC
TRBJ2-7 | once | - | TRBV12-5 | CASGLVLGQSSSYEQYF | TGTGCTAGTGGTTTGGTACTTGGACAGTCCAGCTCCTACGAGCAGTACTTC
TRBJ1-4 | - | - | TRBV11-1 | CASSLGATNEKLFF | TGTGCCAGCAGCTTGGGGGCAACTAATGAAAAACTGTTTTTT
TRBJ1-5 | once | - | TRBV2 | CASSEMGTLYQPQHF | TGTGCCAGCAGTGAAATGGGGACCTTATACCAGCCCCAGCATTTT
TRBJ1-4 | - | TRBD1 | TRBV5-4 | CASSAWGGTGRKLFF | TGTGCCAGCAGCGCCTGGGGGGGGACAGGGAGAAAACTGTTTTTT
TRBJ1-3 | - | - | TRBV6-4 | CASSDSPGRTIYF | TGTGCCAGCAGTGACTCACCAGGGCGCACCATATATTTT
TRBJ2-6 | - | TRBD2 | TRBV6-4 | CASTDRPLRLALISGANVLTF | TGTGCCAGCACTGACAGGCCCCTTCGACTAGCGTTGATCTCTGGGGCCAACGTCCTGACTTTC
TRBJ1-3 | - | - | TRBV7-3 | CASSYQTDSGNTIYF | TGTGCCAGCAGCTATCAGACAGACTCTGGAAACACCATATATTTT
TRBJ2-5 | - | - | TRBV27 | CASSLWGLAQTETQYF | TGTGCCAGCAGTTTATGGGGTCTGGCGCAAACAGAGACCCAGTACTTC
TRBJ2-2 | - | - | TRBV7-6 | CASSLASRNTGELFF | TGTGCCAGCAGCTTAGCCAGCAGGAACACCGGGGAGCTGTTTTTT
TRBJ1-2 | - | - | TRBV28 | CASTPGRGAGYTF | TGTGCCAGCACTCCCGGCCGGGGTGCTGGCTACACCTTC
TRBJ1-6 | - | TRBD1 | TRBV6-1 | CASSDRGLNSPLHF | TGTGCCAGCAGTGACAGGGGGCTAAATTCACCCCTCCACTTT
TRBJ2-5 | - | TRBD2 | TRBV7-3 | CASSASGAQETQYF | TGTGCCAGCAGCGCTAGCGGGGCCCAAGAGACCCAGTACTTC
TRBJ1-5 | - | - | TRBV7-3 | CASSLYERQPQHF | TGTGCCAGCAGCCTTTACGAGAGGCAGCCCCAGCATTTT
TRBJ2-3 | medium-sized | TRBD2 | TRBV29-1 | CSVSPERGGTDTQYF | TGCAGCGTTAGCCCCGAGCGGGGAGGCACAGATACGCAGTATTTT
TRBJ1-1 | - | - | TRBV9 | CASSPRGGSAEAFF | TGTGCCAGCAGCCCCCGAGGTGGGTCCGCTGAAGCTTTCTTT
TRBJ1-2 | - | - | TRBV27 | CASSPTWGYGYTF | TGTGCCAGCAGCCCAACTTGGGGCTATGGCTACACCTTC
TRBJ1-2 | - | TRBD1 | TRBV15 | CATSNSQGARGYTF | TGTGCCACCAGCAATTCTCAGGGGGCGCGAGGCTACACCTTC
TRBJ1-1 | - | TRBD1 | TRBV7-2 | CASSTPGQGIRNTEAFF | TGTGCCAGCAGCACACCAGGACAGGGCATTAGGAACACTGAAGCTTTCTTT
TRBJ1-3 | - | TRBD1 | TRBV19 | CASSIYRGENTIYF | TGTGCCAGTAGTATATACAGGGGCGAAAACACCATATATTTT
TRBJ1-6 | - | - | TRBV7-2 | CASSHPNSPLHF | TGTGCCAGCAGCCATCCCAATTCACCCCTCCACTTT
TRBJ2-3 | few | - | TRBV11-3 | CASSYPNDRSTDTQYF | TGTGCCAGCAGCTACCCAAACGACAGAAGCACAGATACGCAGTATTTT
TRBJ1-6 | - | TRBD1 | TRBV25-1 | CASSHQGVGNSPLHF | TGTGCCAGCAGTCATCAGGGGGTAGGTAATTCACCCCTCCACTTT
TRBJ2-7 | - | - | TRBV29-1 | CSARVGNEQYF | TGCAGCGCCAGGGTCGGGAACGAGCAGTACTTC